Each of the 8 T cell receptor beta chains below was sequenced from the same sample in a study of cytomegalovirus exposure and HLA in healthy donors. The PCR was carried out with 60 Vbeta primers and 13 Jbeta primers. The table came from immunoSEQ multiplex PCR; TCRdb's copy has only in-frame clones and leaves some out. The sample carries 100,000 to 150,000 clones, around three quarters recorded once. Specimen: PBMCs. These receptors all come from a woman aged 35 to 49 in good health and CMV-seropositive.

The chain couples TRBV29-1 to TRBJ2-1; no clear D gene. Trimming removed 4 bases from V and 10 bases from J, with 23 bases in between. Germline V gene data show CDR1 as SQVTM and CDR2 as ANQGSEA. This CDR3 is 15 amino acids long. The CDR3 sequence: CSVVGGESAQWEQFF. The DNA of the CDR3 is TGCAGCGTTGTAGGTGGAGAGAGTGCACAATGGGAGCAGTTCTTC.

This clone was detected a few times. The CDR3 region has the DNA TGTGCCAGCAGCCTGACTAGCCGTTACAATGAGCAGTTCTTC. Protein: CASSLTSRYNEQFF. This chain joins TRBV5-8 and TRBJ2-1; 7 bases map to TRBD2. The CDR3 covers 14 residues. Germline V CDR1 and CDR2: SGHTS, YDEGEE. After removal of 4 bases from V and 4 bases from J, the junction contained 5 bases not matched to a gene.

V is TRBV4-1 and J is TRBJ2-7; D unclear. From germline, CDR1 is MGHRA and CDR2 YSYEKL. With 4 bases removed from V and 4 bases from J, the gap between germline ends came to 20 bases. The CDR3 covers 16 residues. The CDR3 DNA reads as TGCGCCAGCAGCCCCGAGGTAGCCAACAAACTATACGAGCAGTACTTC. It yields the protein CASSPEVANKLYEQYF.

With regard to this clone: The junction differs from germline at one of its ends, possibly a read error. The chain carries TRBV7-6 and TRBJ2-2; 13 nucleotides agree with TRBD2. This CDR3 contains 19 residues. Germline loops: CDR1 SGHVS, CDR2 FNYEAQ. The DNA for the CDR3 is TGTGCCAGCAGTTCCCGACTAGCGGGAGGAAGTAGCGGCACCGGGGAGCCGTTTTTT. As protein: CASSSRLAGGSSGTGEPFF.

This clone came up once. The chain couples TRBV29-1 to TRBJ1-1; D perhaps matches TRBD1 (5 bases). The CDR3 runs 13 residues. The V gene lost 1 base and the J gene lost 5 bases, with 11 bases spanning the gap. Germline CDR1 is SQVTM and CDR2 is ANQGSEA. The CDR3 DNA follows: TGCAGCGTTGAAGGGGCAGGGCGGACTGAAGCTTTCTTT. The encoded protein is CSVEGAGRTEAFF.

This clone came up once. V usage is TRBV6-5 and J usage is TRBJ2-7, with 8 nucleotides matching TRBD2. Germline CDR1 and CDR2: MNHEY and SVGAGI. V shed 3 bases and J 1 base; nucleotides not matched to a gene: 5. The CDR3 is made up of 15 amino acids. CDR3 in amino acids: CASSYTASGSYEQYF. CDR3 coding DNA: TGTGCCAGCAGTTATACGGCTAGCGGGTCCTACGAGCAGTACTTC.

This clone was observed a handful of times. The chain couples TRBV7-2 to TRBJ1-1; 8 positions agree with TRBD1. The trim removed 1 base at V and 1 base at J, leaving 2 bases unmatched. The CDR3 spans 15 residues. In germline, CDR1 is SGHTA, CDR2 FQGNSA. The CDR3 protein is CASSLGTGGNTEAFF. The CDR3 DNA is TGTGCCAGCAGCTTAGGTACAGGGGGGAACACTGAAGCTTTCTTT.

This clone was observed once. The chain is built from TRBV11-3 and TRBJ2-1, with D perhaps TRBD2 (6 bases). Trimming removed 1 base from V and 7 bases from J, with 14 bases in between. This CDR3 is 15 amino acids long. Per germline, CDR1 SGHNT and CDR2 YENEEA. In DNA form, the CDR3 reads TGTGCCAGCAGCTTAGGGGGGGAGATTCGGAATGAGCAGTTCTTC. This translates into CASSLGGEIRNEQFF.